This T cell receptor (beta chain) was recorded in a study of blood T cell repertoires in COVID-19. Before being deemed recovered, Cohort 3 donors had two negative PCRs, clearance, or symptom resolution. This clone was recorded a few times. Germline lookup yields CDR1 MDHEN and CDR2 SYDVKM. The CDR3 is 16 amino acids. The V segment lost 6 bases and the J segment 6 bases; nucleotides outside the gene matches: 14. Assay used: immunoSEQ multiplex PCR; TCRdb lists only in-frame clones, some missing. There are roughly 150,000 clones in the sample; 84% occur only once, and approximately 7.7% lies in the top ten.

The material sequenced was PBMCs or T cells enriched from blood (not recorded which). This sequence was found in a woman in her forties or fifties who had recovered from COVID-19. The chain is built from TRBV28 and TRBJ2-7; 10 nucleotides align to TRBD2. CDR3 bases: TGTGCCAGCAGCCCAAAAGGGGCTAGCGGGAGCTCCGAGCAGTACTTC. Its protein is CASSPKGASGSSEQYF.